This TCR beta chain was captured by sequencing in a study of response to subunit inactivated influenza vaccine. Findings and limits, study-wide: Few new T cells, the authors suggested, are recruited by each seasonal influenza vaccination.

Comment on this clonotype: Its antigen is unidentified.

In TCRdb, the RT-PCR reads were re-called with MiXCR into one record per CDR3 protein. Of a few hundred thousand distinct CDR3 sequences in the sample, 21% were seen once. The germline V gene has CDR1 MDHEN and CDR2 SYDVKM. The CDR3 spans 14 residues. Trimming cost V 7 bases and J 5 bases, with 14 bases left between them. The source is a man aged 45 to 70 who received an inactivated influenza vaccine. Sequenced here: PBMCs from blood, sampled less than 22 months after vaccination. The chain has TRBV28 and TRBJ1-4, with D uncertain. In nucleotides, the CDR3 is TGTGCCAGCACCGATAGAGGAAAGAATGAAAAACTGTTTTTT. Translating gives CASTDRGKNEKLFF.